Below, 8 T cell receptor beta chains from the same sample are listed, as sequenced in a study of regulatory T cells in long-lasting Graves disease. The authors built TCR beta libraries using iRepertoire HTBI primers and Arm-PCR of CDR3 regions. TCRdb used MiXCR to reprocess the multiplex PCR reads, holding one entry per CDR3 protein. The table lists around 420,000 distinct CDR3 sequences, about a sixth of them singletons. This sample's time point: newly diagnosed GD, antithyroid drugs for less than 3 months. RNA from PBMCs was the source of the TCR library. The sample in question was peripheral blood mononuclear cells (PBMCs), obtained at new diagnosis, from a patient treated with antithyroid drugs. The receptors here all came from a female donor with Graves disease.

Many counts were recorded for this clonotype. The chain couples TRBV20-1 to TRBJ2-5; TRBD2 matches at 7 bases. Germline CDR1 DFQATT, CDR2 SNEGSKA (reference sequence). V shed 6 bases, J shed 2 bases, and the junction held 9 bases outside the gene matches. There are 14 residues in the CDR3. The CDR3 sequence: CSASVTSVQETQYF. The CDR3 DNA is TGCAGTGCCAGCGTCACTAGCGTACAAGAGACCCAGTACTTC.

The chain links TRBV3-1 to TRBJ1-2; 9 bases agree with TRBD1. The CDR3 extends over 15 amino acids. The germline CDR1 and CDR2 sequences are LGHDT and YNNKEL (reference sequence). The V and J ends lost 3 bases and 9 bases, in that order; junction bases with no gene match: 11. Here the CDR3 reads CASSHSGTGSRRYTF. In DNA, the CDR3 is TGTGCCAGCAGCCATTCCGGGACAGGGAGTCGTCGCTACACCTTC.

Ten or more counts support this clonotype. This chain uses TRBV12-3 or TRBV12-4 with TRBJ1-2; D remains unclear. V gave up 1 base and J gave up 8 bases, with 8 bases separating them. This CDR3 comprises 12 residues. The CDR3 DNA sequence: TGTGCCAGCAGTTTAGGATTGGCGGGCTACACCTTC. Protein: CASSLGLAGYTF.

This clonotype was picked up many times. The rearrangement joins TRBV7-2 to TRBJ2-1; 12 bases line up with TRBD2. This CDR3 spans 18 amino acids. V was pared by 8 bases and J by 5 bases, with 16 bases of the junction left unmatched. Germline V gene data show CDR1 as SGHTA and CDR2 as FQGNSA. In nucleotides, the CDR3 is TGTGCCAGCCGGGGAGGGGGACGACGGACTAGCGGGAACAATGAGCAGTTCTTC. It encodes CASRGGGRRTSGNNEQFF.

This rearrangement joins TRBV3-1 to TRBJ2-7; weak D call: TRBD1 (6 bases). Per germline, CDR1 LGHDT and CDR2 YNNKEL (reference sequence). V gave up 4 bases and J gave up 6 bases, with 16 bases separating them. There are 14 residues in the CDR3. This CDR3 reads CASSPGQGYTEQYF. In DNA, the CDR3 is TGTGCCAGCAGCCCGGGACAAGGATATACCGAGCAGTACTTC.

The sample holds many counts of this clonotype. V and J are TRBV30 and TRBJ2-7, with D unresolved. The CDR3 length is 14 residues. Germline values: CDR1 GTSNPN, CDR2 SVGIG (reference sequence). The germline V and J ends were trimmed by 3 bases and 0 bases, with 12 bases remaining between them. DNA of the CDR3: TGTGCCTGGAGGAAACAGCAAAGCTCCTACGAGCAGTACTTC. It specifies CAWRKQQSSYEQYF. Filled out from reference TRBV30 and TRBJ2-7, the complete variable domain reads SQTIHQWPATLVQPVGSPLSLECTVEGTSNPNLYWYRQAAGRGLQLLFYSVGIGQISSEVPQNLSASRPQDRQFILSSKKLLLSDSGFYLCAWRKQQSSYEQYFGPGTRLTVT.

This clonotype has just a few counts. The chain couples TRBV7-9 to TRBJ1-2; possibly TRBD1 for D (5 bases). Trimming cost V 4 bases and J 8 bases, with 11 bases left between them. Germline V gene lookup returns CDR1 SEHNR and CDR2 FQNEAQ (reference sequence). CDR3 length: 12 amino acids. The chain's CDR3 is CASSSGTLGYTF. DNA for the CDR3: TGTGCCAGCAGCTCGGGGACTCTGGGCTACACCTTC.

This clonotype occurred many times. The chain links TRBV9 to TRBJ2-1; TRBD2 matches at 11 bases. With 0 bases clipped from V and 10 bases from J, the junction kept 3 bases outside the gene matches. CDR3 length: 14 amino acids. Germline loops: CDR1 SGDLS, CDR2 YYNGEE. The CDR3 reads CASSVEGLAEEQFF. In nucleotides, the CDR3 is TGTGCCAGCAGCGTAGAGGGACTAGCGGAGGAGCAGTTCTTC.